Following are 2 T cell receptor beta chains from one sample sequenced in a study of cytomegalovirus exposure and HLA in healthy donors. Use of 60 Vbeta and 13 Jbeta primers characterized the PCR. The repertoire was sequenced with immunoSEQ multiplex PCR; TCRdb's copy has only in-frame clones and lacks some. The sample's table shows about 160,000 clones. Sequencing used PBMCs. All receptors come from a woman in her sixties or seventies in good health and CMV-seronegative.

The CDR3 loop is CASSPTGANYGYTF. The CDR3 DNA follows: TGTGCCAGCTCACCGACAGGGGCTAACTATGGCTACACCTTC. The rearrangement links TRBV18 to TRBJ1-2; 8 nucleotides align to TRBD1. V lost 3 bases to trimming and J lost 0 bases; unmatched junction nucleotides: 0. The V gene's germline CDR1 is KGHSH and CDR2 LQKENI. This CDR3 spans 14 amino acids.

The V call is TRBV11-2, the J call TRBJ2-6, with a possible D match to TRBD1 (6 bases). The V gene lost 5 bases and the J gene lost 4 bases, with 12 bases spanning the gap. This CDR3 comprises 15 residues. The germline V gene has CDR1 SGHAT and CDR2 FQNNGV. The CDR3 coding sequence is TGTGCCAGCAGCCTCTACAGGGCCGGGGCCAACGTCCTGACTTTC. Translating it yields CASSLYRAGANVLTF.